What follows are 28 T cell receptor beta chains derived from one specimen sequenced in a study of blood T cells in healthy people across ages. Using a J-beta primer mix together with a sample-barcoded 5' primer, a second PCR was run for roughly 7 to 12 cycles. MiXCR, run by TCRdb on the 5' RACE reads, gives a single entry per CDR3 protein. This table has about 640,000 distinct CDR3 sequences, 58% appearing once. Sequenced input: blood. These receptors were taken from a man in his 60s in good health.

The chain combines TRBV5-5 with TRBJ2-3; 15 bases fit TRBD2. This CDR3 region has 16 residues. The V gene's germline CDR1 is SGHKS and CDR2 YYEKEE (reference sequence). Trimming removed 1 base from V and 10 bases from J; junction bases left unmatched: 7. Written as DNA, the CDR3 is TGTGCCAGCAGCTTGTTCGGACTAGCGGGGGGGCCAGCGCAGTATTTT. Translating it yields CASSLFGLAGGPAQYF. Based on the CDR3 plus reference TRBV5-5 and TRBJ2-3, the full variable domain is DAGVTQSPTHLIKTRGQQVTLRCSPISGHKSVSWYQQVLGQGPQFIFQYYEKEERGRGNFPDRFSARQFPNYSSELNVNALLLGDSALYLCASSLFGLAGGPAQYFGPGTRLTVL.

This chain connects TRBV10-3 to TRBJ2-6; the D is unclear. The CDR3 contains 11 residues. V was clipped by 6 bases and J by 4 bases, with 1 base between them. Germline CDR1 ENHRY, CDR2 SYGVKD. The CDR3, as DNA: TGTGCCATCAGGGGGGCCAACGTCCTGACTTTC. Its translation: CAIRGANVLTF.

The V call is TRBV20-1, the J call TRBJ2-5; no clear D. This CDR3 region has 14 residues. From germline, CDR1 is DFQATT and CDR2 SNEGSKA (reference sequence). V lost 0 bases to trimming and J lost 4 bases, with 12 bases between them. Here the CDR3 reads CSARDPTERETQYF. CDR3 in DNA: TGCAGTGCTAGAGATCCCACAGAGAGAGAGACCCAGTACTTC.

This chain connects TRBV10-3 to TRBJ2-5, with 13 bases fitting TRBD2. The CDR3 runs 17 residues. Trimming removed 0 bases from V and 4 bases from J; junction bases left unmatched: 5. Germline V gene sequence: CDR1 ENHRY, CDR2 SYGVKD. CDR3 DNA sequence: TGTGCCATCAGTGAGTCAACTAGCGGGGGGGCTCGAGAGACCCAGTACTTC. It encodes CAISESTSGGARETQYF.

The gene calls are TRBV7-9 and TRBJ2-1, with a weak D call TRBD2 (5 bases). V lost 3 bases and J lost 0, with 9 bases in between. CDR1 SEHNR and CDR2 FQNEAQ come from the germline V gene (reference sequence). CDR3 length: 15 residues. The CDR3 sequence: CASSFEGGSYNEQFF. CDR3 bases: TGTGCCAGCAGCTTTGAGGGCGGCTCCTACAATGAGCAGTTCTTC.

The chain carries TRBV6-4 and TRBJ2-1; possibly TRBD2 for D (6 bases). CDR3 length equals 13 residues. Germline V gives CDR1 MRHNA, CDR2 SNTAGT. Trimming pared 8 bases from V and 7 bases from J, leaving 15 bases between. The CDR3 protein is CASASVGGNEQFF. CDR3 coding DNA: TGTGCCAGCGCTAGCGTTGGGGGGAATGAGCAGTTCTTC.

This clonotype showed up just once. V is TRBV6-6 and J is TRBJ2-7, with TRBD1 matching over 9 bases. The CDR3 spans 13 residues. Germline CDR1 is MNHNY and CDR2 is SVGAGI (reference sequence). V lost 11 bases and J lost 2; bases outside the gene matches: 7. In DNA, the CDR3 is TGTGCCGCGAGGGACAGGGAAACCTACGAGCAGTACTTC. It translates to CAARDRETYEQYF.

CDR3 in amino acids: CSAREDVPGWYTF. As DNA, the CDR3 is TGCAGTGCTAGGGAGGACGTTCCGGGGTGGTACACCTTC. The chain is built from TRBV20-1 and TRBJ1-2; no firm D call. V lost 3 bases and J lost 11, with 19 bases in between. The CDR3 extends over 13 amino acids. Germline V gene data show CDR1 as DFQATT and CDR2 as SNEGSKA (reference sequence).

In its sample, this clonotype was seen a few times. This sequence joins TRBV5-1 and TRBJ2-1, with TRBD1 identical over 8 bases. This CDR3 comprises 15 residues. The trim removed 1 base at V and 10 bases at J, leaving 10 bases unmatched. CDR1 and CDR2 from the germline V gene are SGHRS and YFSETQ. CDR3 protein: CASSLTGTGNGEQFF. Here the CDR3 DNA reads TGCGCCAGCAGCTTGACCGGGACAGGCAATGGGGAGCAGTTCTTC.

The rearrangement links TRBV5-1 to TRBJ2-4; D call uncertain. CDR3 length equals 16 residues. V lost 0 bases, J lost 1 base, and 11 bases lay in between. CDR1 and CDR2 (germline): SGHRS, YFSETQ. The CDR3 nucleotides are TGCGCCAGCAGCTTGGAGGCAGCCCGCGCCAAAAACATTCAGTACTTC. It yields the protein CASSLEAARAKNIQYF.

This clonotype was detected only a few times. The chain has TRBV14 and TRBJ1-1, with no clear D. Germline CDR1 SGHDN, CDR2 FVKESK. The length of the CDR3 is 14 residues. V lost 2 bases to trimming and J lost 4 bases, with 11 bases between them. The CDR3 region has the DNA TGTGCCAGCAGCCAATATCTGGGGAGCACTGAAGCTTTCTTT. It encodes CASSQYLGSTEAFF.

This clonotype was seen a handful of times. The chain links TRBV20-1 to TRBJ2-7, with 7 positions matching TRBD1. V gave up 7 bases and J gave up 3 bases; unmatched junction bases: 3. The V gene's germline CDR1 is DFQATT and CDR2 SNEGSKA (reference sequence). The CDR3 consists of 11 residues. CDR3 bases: TGCAGTGTACGACAGGGCTACGAGCAGTACTTC. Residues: CSVRQGYEQYF.

The CDR3 sequence is CASSPRVGRLAKNIQYF. The CDR3 DNA sequence: TGTGCCAGCAGCCCCCGGGTGGGCCGCCTCGCCAAAAACATTCAGTACTTC. V usage is TRBV11-2 and J usage is TRBJ2-4; no clear D. CDR1 and CDR2 (germline): SGHAT, FQNNGV. V lost 5 bases and J lost 1, with 18 bases in between. The CDR3 extends over 17 amino acids.

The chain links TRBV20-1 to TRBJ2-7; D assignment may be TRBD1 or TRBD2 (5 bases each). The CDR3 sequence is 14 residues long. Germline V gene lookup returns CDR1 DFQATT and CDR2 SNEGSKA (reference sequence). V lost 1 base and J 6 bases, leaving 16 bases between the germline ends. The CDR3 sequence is CSARVQEIEGEQYF. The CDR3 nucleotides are TGCAGTGCTAGAGTACAGGAAATCGAGGGCGAGCAGTACTTC.

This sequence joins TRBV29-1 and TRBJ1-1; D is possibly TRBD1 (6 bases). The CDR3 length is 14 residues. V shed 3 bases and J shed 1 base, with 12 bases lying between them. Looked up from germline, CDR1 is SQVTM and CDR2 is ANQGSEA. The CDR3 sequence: CSVDRAGANTEAFF. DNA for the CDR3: TGCAGCGTTGATAGGGCAGGGGCGAACACTGAAGCTTTCTTT.

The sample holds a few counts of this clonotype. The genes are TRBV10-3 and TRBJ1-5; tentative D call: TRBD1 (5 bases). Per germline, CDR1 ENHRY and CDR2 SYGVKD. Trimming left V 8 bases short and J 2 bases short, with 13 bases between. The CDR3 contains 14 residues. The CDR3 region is CAIHEGTGNQPQHF. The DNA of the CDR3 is TGTGCCATCCATGAGGGGACGGGCAATCAGCCCCAGCATTTT.

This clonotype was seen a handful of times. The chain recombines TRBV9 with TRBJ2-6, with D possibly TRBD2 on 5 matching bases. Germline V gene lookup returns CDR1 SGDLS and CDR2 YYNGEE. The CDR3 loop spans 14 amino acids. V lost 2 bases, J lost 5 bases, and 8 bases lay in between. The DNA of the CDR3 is TGTGCCAGCAGCGTGGACTCACGGGCCAACGTCCTGACTTTC. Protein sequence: CASSVDSRANVLTF.

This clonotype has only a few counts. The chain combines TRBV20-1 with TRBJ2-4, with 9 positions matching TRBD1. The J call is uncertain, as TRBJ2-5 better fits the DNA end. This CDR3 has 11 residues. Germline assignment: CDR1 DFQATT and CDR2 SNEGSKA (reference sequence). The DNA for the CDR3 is TGCAGTGCAGGGACAGGGAGGACCCAGTACTTC. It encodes CSAGTGRTQYF.

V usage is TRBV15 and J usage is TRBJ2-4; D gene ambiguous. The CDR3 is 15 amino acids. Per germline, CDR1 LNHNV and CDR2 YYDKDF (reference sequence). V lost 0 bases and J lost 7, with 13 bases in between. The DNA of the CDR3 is TGTGCCACCAGCAGAGAGAACGGACGATGGAACATTCAGTACTTC. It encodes CATSRENGRWNIQYF.

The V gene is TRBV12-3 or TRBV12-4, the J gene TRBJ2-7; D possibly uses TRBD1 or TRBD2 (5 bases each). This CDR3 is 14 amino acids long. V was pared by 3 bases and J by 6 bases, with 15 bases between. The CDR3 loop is CASSFWGNRGEQYF. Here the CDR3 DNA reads TGTGCCAGCAGTTTTTGGGGGAACCGCGGCGAGCAGTACTTC.

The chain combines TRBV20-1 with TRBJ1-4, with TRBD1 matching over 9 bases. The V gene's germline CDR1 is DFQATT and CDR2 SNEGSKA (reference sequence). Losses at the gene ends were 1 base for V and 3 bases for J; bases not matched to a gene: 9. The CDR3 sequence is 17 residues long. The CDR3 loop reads CSARAGTGIGPNEKLFF. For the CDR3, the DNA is TGCAGTGCTAGAGCGGGGACAGGGATTGGTCCTAATGAAAAACTGTTTTTT.

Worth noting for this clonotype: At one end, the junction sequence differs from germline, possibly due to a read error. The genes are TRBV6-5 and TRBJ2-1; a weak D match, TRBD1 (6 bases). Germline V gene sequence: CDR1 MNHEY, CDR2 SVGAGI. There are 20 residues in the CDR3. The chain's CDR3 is CANSYSIRGRGTRSYNEQFF. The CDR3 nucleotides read TGTGCCAACAGTTACTCGATCAGGGGACGTGGGACGCGTTCCTACAATGAGCAGTTCTTC.

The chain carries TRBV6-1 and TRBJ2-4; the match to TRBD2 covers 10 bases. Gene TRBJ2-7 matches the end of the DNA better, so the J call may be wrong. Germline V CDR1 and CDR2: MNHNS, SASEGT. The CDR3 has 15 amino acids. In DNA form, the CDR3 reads TGTGCCAGCAGCCCTAGCGGGGGAAGTATCCACGAGCAGTACTTC. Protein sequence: CASSPSGGSIHEQYF.

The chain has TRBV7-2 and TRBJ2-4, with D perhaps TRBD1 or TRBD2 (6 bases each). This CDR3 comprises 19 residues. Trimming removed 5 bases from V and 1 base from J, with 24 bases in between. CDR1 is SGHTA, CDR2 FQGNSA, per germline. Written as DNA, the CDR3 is TGTGCCAGCAGCACTGAACAGTCGGGGGCCAAAGGGGCCAAAAACATTCAGTACTTC. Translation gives CASSTEQSGAKGAKNIQYF.

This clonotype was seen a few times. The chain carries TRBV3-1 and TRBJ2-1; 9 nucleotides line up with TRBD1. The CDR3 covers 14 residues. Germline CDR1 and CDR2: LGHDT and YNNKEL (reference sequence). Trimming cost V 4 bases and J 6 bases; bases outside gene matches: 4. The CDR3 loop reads CASSLGQGFNEQFF. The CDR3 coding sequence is TGTGCCAGCAGCCTGGGACAGGGTTTCAATGAGCAGTTCTTC.

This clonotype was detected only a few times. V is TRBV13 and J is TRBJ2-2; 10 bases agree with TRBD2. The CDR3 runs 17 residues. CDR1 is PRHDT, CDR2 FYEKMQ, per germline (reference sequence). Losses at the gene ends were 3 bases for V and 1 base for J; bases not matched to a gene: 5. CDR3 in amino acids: CASSFPSGGMNTGELFF. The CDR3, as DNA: TGTGCCAGCAGCTTCCCTAGCGGGGGCATGAACACCGGGGAGCTGTTTTTT.

CDR3 nucleotide sequence: TGTGCCAGCAGGTTCGCCGGGACGCCCTACAATGAGCAGTTCTTC. It translates to CASRFAGTPYNEQFF. V usage is TRBV3-1 and J usage is TRBJ2-1, with D perhaps assigned TRBD1 or TRBD2 (5 bases each). From germline, CDR1 is LGHDT and CDR2 YNNKEL (reference sequence). V lost 6 bases and J 2 bases, leaving 14 bases between the germline ends. The CDR3 length is 15 residues.

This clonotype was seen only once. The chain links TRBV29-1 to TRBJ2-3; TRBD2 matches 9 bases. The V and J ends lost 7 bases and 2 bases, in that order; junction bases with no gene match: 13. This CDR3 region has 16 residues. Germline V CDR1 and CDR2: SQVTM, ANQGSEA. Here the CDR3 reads CSARSLAGTFTDTQYF. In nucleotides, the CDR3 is TGCAGCGCCAGGAGCCTAGCGGGGACTTTCACAGATACGCAGTATTTT.